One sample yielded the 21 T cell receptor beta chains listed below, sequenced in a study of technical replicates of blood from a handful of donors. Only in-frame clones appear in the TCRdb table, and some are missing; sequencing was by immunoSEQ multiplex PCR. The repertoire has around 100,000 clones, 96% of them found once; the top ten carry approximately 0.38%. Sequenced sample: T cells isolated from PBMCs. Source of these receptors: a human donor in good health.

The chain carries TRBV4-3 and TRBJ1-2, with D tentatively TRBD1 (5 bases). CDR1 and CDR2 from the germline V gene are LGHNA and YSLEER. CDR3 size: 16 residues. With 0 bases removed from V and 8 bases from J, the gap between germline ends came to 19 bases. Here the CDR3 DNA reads TGCGCCAGCAGCCAAGAGGTGTCGGGGGGGTTCGGAGGCTACACCTTC. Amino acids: CASSQEVSGGFGGYTF.

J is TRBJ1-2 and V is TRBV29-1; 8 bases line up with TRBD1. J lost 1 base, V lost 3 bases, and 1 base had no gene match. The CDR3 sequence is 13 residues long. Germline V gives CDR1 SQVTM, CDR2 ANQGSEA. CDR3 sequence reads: CSVETGVNYGYTF. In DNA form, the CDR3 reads TGCAGCGTTGAGACAGGGGTTAACTATGGCTACACCTTC.

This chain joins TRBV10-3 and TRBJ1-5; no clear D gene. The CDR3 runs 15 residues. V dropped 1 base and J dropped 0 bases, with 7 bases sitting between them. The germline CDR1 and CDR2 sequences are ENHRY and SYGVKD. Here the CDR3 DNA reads TGTGCCATCAGTGAGTACGGGGATAGCAATCAGCCCCAGCATTTT. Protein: CAISEYGDSNQPQHF.

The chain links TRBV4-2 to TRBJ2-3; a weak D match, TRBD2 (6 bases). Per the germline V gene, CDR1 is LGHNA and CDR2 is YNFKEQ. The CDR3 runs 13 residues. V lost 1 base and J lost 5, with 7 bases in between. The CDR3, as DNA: TGTGCCAGCAGCCAAGGGGGGGTAGATACGCAGTATTTT. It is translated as CASSQGGVDTQYF.

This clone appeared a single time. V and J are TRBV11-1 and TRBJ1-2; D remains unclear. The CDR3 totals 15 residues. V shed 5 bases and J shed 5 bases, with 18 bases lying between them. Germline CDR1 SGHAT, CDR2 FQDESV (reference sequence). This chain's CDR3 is CASSPGSLFWYGYTF. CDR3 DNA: TGTGCCAGCAGCCCGGGGAGTTTATTTTGGTATGGCTACACCTTC.

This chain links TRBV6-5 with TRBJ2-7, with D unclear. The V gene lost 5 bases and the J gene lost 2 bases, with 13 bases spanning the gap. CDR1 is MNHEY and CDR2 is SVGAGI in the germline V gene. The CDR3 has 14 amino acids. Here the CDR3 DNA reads TGTGCCAGCAGTAGGCCTGCAGGCGCCTACGAGCAGTACTTC. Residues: CASSRPAGAYEQYF.

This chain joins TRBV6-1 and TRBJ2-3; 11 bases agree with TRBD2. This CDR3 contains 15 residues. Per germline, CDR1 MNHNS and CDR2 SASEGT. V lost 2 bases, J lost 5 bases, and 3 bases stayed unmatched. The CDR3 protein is CASSELLAGVDTQYF. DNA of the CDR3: TGTGCCAGCAGTGAATTACTAGCGGGAGTAGATACGCAGTATTTT.

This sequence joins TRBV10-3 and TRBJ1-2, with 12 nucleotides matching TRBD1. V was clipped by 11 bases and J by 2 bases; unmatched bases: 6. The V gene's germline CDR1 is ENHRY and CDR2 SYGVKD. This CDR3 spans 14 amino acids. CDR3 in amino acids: CALGGTGGNYGYTF. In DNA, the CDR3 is TGTGCCCTCGGGGGGACAGGGGGCAACTATGGCTACACCTTC.

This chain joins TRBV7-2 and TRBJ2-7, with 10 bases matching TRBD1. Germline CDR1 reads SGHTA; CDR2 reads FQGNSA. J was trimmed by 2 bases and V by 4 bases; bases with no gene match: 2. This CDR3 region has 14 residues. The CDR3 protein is CASSSDRGTYEQYF. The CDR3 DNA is TGTGCCAGCAGCTCGGACAGGGGGACCTACGAGCAGTACTTC.

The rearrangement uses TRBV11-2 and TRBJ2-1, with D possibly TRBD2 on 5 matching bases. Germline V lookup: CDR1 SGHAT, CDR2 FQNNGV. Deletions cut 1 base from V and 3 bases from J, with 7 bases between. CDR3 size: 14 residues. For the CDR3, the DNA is TGTGCCAGCAGCTTAGGACGGGACTACAATGAGCAGTTCTTC. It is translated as CASSLGRDYNEQFF. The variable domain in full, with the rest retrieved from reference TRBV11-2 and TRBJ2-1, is EAGVAQSPRYKIIEKRQSVAFWCNPISGHATLYWYQQILGQGPKLLIQFQNNGVVDDSQLPKDRFSAERLKGVDSTLKIQPAKLEDSAVYLCASSLGRDYNEQFFGPGTRLTVL.

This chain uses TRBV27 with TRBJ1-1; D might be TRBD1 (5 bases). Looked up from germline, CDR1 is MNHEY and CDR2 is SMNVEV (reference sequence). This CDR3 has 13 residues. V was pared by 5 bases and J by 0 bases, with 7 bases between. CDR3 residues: CASSQGVNTEAFF. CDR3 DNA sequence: TGTGCCAGCAGTCAGGGCGTGAACACTGAAGCTTTCTTT.

For the CDR3, the DNA is TGTGCCAGTACGACGGGACTTGAGCAGTTCTTC. This encodes CASTTGLEQFF. This chain links TRBV19 with TRBJ2-1, with D perhaps matching TRBD2 (6 bases). The V and J ends lost 7 bases and 9 bases respectively, with 10 bases between them. This CDR3 region has 11 residues. Germline CDR1 is LNHDA and CDR2 is SQIVND (reference sequence).

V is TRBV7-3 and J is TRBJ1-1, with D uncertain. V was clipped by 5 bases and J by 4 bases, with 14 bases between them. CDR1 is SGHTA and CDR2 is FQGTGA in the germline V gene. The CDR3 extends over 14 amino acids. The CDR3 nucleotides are TGTGCCAGCAGCCACGAGCCCCTCGGCACTGAAGCTTTCTTT. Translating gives CASSHEPLGTEAFF.

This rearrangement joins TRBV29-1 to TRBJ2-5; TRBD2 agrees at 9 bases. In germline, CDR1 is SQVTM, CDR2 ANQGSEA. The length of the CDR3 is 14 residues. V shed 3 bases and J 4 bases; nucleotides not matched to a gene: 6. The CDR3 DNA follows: TGCAGCGTTGACCTAGCGGGAATGGGAGAGACCCAGTACTTC. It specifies CSVDLAGMGETQYF.

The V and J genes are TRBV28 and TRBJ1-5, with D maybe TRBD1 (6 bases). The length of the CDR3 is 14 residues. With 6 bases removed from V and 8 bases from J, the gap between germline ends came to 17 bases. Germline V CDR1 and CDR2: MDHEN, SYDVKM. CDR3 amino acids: CASSYPRGDKPQHF. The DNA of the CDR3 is TGTGCCAGCAGCTACCCCCGGGGGGACAAGCCCCAGCATTTT.

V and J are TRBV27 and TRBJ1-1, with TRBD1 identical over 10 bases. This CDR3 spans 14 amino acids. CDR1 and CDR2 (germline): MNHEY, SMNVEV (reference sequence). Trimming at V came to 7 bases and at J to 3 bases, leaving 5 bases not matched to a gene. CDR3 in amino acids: CASTWTGGDTEAFF. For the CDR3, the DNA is TGTGCCAGCACGTGGACAGGGGGGGACACTGAAGCTTTCTTT.

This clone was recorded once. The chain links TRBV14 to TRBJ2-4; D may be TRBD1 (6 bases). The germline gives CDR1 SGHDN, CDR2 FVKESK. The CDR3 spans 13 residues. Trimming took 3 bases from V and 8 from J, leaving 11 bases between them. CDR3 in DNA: TGTGCCAGCAGCCACATCAGGGGAGACATTCAGTACTTC. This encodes CASSHIRGDIQYF.

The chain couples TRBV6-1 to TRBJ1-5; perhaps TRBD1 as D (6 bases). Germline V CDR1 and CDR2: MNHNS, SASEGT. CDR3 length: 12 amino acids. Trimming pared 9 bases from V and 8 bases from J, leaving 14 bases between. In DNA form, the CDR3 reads TGTGCCAGTCTCAGGGGCCGGGAGCCCCAGCATTTT. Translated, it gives CASLRGREPQHF.

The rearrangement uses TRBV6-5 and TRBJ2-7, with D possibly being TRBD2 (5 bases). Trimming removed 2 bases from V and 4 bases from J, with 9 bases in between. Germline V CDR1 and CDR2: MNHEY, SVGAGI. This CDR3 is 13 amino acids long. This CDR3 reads CASSYIRGYEQYF. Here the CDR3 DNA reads TGTGCCAGCAGTTACATCCGGGGTTACGAGCAGTACTTC.

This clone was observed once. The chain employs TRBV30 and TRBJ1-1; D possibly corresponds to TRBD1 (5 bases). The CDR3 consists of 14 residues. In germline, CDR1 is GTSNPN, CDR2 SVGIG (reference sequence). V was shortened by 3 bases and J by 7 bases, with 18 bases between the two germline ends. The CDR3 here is CAWSEEWTQLEAFF. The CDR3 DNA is TGTGCCTGGAGCGAGGAATGGACACAGCTTGAAGCTTTCTTT.

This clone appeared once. CDR3 bases: TGTGCCAGCTCACCACCCGGGACTAGATTTGGCGAGCAGTACTTC. Encoded protein: CASSPPGTRFGEQYF. The chain is built from TRBV18 and TRBJ2-7; TRBD2 matches 8 bases. The V gene end was trimmed by 0 bases and the J gene end by 6 bases; junction bases not matched to a gene: 7. The CDR3 is 15 residues long. Germline lookup yields CDR1 KGHSH and CDR2 LQKENI. The entire variable domain, with the rest obtained from reference TRBV18 and TRBJ2-7, is as follows: NAGVMQNPRHLVRRRGQEARLRCSPMKGHSHVYWYRQLPEEGLKFMVYLQKENIIDESGMPKERFSAEFPKEGPSILRIQQVVRGDSAAYFCASSPPGTRFGEQYFGPGTRLTVT.